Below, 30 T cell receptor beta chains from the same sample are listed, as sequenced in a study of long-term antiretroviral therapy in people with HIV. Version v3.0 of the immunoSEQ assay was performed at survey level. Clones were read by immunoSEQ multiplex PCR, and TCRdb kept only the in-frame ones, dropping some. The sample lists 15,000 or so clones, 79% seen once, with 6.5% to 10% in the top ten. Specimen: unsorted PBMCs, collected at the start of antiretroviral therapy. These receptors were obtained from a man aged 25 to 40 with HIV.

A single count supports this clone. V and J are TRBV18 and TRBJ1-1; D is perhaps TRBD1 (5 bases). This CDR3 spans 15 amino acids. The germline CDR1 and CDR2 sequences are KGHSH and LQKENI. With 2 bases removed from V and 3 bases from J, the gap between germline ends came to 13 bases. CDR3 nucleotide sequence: TGTGCCAGCTCACCAATCCCAGGGATGGACACTGAAGCTTTCTTT. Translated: CASSPIPGMDTEAFF.

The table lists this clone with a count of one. The chain's CDR3 is CASSLAGQLTYNEQFF. CDR3 coding DNA: TGTGCCAGCAGCTTAGCGGGACAGCTTACCTACAATGAGCAGTTCTTC. The gene calls are TRBV5-4 and TRBJ2-1; D could derive from TRBD1 or TRBD2 (7 bases each). V was pared by 2 bases and J by 2 bases, with 14 bases between. Germline CDR1 and CDR2: SGHNT and YYREEE (reference sequence). This CDR3 has 16 residues.

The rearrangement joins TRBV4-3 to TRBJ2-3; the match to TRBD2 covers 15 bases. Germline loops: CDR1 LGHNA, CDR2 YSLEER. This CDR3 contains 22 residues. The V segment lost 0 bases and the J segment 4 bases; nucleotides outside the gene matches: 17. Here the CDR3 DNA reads TGCGCCAGCAGCCAAGATCGCTTATGGACTAGCGGGGGGGCTTTACGGGCAGATACGCAGTATTTT. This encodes CASSQDRLWTSGGALRADTQYF.

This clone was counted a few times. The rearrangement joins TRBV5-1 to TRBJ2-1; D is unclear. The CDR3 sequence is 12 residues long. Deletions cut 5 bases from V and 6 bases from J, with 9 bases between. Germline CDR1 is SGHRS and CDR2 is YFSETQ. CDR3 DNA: TGCGCCAGCAGTAAGCCGGCCAATGAGCAGTTCTTC. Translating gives CASSKPANEQFF.

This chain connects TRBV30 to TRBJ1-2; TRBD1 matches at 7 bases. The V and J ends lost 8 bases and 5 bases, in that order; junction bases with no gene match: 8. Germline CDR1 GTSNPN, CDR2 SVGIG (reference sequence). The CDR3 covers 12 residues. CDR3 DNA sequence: TGTGCCGGCTTCCAGGGGGGATATGGCTACACCTTC. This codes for CAGFQGGYGYTF.

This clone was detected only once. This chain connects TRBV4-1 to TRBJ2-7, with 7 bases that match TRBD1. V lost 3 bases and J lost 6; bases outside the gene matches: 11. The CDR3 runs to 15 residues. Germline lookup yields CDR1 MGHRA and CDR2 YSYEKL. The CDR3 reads CASSQTTGLWSEQYF. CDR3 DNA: TGCGCCAGCAGCCAGACGACAGGGTTGTGGAGCGAGCAGTACTTC.

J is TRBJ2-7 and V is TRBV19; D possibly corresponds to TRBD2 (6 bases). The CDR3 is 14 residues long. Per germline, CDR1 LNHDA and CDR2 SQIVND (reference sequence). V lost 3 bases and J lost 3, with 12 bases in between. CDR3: CASSIFGGNYEQYF. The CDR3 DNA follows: TGTGCCAGTAGTATCTTCGGGGGTAACTACGAGCAGTACTTC.

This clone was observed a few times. CDR3 nucleotides: TGTGCCAGCAGTGAGGGGAACGAGCAGTACTTC. Translated: CASSEGNEQYF. The chain uses TRBV28 and TRBJ2-7; D might be TRBD1 or TRBD2, each matching 5 bases. CDR1 and CDR2 from the germline V gene are MDHEN and SYDVKM. This CDR3 spans 11 amino acids. V was clipped by 5 bases and J by 5 bases, with 7 bases between them.

CDR3: CASSFTGTNRPGYF. The CDR3, as DNA: TGTGCCAGCAGCTTCACCGGGACGAATCGACCCGGGTACTTC. The chain couples TRBV11-2 to TRBJ2-7; TRBD1 or TRBD2 may be the D gene (5 bases each). The CDR3 is 14 residues long. V lost 3 bases and J 12 bases, leaving 21 bases between the germline ends. The V gene's germline CDR1 is SGHAT and CDR2 FQNNGV.

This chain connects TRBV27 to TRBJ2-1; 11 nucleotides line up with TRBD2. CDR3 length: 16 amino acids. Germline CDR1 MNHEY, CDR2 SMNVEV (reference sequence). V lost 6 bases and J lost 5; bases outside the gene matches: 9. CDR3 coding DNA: TGTGCCAGCAGACCGACAAGACTAGCGGGAAACAATGAGCAGTTCTTC. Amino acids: CASRPTRLAGNNEQFF.

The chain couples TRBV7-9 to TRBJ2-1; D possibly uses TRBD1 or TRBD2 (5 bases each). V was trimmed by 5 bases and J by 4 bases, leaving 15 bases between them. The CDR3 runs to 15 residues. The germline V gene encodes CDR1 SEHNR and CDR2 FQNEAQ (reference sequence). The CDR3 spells CASSPFRDLYNEQFF. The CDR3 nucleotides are TGTGCCAGCAGCCCCTTCCGGGACCTTTACAATGAGCAGTTCTTC. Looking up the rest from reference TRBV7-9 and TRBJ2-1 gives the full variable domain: DTGVSQNPRHKITKRGQNVTFRCDPISEHNRLYWYRQTLGQGPEFLTYFQNEAQLEKSRLLSDRFSAERPKGSFSTLEIQRTEQGDSAMYLCASSPFRDLYNEQFFGPGTRLTVL.

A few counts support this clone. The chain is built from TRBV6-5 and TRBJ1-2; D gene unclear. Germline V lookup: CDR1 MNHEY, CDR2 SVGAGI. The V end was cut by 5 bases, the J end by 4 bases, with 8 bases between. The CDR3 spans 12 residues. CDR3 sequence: CASSGGFYGYTF. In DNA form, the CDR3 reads TGTGCCAGCAGTGGAGGTTTCTATGGCTACACCTTC.

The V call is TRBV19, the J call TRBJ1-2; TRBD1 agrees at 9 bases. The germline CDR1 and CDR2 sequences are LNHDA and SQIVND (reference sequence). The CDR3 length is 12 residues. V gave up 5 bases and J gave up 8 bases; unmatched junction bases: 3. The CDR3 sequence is CASSPGTGGYTF. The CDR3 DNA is TGTGCCAGTAGTCCAGGGACAGGGGGCTACACCTTC.

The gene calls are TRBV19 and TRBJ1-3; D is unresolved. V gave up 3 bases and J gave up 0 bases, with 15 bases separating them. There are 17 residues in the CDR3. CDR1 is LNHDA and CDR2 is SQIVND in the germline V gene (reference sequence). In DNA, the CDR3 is TGTGCCAGTAGTATTTCGGCAGGCTGGTACTCTGGAAACACCATATATTTT. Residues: CASSISAGWYSGNTIYF.

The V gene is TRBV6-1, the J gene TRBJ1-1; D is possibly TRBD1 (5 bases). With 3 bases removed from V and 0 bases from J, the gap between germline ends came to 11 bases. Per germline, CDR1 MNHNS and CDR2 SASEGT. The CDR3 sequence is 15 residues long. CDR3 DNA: TGTGCCAGCAGTGACAAAGGACAAATGAACACTGAAGCTTTCTTT. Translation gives CASSDKGQMNTEAFF.

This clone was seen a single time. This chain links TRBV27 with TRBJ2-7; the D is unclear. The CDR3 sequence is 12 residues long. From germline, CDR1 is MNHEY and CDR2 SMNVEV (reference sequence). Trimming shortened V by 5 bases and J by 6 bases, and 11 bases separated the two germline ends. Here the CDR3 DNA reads TGTGCCAGCAGTACCACCGGGCGCGAGCAGTACTTC. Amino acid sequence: CASSTTGREQYF.

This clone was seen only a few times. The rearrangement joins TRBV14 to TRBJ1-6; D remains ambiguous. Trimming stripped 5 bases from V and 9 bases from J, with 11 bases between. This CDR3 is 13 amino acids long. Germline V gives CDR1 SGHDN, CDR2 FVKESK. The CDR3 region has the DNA TGTGCCAGCAGCGGCAGAGGTAGTTCACCCCTCCACTTT. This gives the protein CASSGRGSSPLHF.

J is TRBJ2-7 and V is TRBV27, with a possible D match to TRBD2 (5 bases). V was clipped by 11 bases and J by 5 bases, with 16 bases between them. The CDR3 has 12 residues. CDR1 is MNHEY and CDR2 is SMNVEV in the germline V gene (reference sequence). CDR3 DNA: TGTGCCTCTTTAGGAGGCGTGAACGAGCAGTACTTC. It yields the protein CASLGGVNEQYF.

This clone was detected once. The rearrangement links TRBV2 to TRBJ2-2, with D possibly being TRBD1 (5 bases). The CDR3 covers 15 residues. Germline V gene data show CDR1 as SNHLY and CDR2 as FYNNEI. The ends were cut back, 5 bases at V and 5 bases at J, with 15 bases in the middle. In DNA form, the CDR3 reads TGTGCCAGCAGTCCACAGGTGATCGGGACCGGGGAGCTGTTTTTT. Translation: CASSPQVIGTGELFF.

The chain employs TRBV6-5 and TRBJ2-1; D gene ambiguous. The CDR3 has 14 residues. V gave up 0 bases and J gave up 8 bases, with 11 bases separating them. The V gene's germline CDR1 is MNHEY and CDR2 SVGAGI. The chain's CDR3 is CASSYSAGPHEQFF. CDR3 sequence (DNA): TGTGCCAGCAGTTACTCTGCCGGACCCCATGAGCAGTTCTTC.

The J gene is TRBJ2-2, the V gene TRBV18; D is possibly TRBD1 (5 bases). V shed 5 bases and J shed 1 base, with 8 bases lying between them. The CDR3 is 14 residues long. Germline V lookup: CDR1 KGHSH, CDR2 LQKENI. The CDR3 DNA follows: TGTGCCAGCTCATTCGGACAGAACACCGGGGAGCTGTTTTTT. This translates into CASSFGQNTGELFF.

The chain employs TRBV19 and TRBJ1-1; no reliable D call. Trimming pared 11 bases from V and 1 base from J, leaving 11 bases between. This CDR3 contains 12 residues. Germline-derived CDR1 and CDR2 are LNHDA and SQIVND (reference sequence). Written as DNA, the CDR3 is TGTGCCGTGAGCGTGGGGAACACTGAAGCTTTCTTT. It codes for CAVSVGNTEAFF.

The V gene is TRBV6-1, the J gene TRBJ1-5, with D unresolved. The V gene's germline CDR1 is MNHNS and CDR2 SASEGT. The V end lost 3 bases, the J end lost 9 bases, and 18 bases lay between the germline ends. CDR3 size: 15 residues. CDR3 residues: CASSDGRSWGGPQHF. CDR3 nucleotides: TGTGCCAGCAGTGACGGACGGTCCTGGGGTGGGCCCCAGCATTTT.

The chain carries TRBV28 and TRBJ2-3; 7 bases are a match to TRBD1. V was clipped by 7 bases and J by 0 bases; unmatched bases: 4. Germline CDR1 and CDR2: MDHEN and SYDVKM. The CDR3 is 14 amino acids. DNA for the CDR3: TGTGCCAGCACGGACAGGTCTAGCACAGATACGCAGTATTTT. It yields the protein CASTDRSSTDTQYF.

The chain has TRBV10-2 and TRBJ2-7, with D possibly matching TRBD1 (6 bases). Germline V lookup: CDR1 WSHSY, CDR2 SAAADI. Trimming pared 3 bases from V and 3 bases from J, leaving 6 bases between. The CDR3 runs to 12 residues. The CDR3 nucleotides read TGCGCCAGCAGTGACAGGGGCTACGAGCAGTACTTC. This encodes CASSDRGYEQYF.

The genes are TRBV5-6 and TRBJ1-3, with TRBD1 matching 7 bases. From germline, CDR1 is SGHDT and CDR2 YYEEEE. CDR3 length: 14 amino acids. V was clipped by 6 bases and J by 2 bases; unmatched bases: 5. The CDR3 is CASTPTGAGNTIYF. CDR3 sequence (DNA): TGTGCCAGCACCCCCACAGGGGCTGGAAACACCATATATTTT.

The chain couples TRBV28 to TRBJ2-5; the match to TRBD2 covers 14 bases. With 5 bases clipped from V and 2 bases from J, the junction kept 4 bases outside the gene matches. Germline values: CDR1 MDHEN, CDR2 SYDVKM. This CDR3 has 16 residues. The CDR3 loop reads CASSRGLAGVQETQYF. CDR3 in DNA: TGTGCCAGCAGTAGGGGACTAGCGGGGGTTCAAGAGACCCAGTACTTC.

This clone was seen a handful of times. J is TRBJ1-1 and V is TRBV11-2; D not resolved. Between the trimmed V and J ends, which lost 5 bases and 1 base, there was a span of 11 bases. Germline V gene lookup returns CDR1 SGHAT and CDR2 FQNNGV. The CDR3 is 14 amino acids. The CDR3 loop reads CASSIRWTNTEAFF. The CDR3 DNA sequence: TGTGCCAGCAGCATCCGATGGACGAACACTGAAGCTTTCTTT.

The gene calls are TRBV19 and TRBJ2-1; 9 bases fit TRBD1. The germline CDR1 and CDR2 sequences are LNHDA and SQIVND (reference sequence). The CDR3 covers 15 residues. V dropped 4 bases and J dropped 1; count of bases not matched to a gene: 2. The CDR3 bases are TGTGCCAGTAGTACTGGACAGGGGTCCTACAATGAGCAGTTCTTC. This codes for CASSTGQGSYNEQFF.

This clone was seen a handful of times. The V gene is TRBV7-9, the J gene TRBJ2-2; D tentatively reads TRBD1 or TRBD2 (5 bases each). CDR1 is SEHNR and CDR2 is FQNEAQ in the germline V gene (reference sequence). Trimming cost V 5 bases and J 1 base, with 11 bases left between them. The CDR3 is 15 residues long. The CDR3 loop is CASSPTGLNTGELFF. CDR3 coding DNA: TGTGCCAGCAGCCCCACAGGACTGAACACCGGGGAGCTGTTTTTT.